This T cell receptor beta chain is from a study of T cell responses to AZD1222 COVID-19 vaccine. Study-wide points: The donor group comprised mostly white British people and more females; the analysis possibly underestimated clonal diversity.

With regard to this clone: What it recognizes is unknown.

The data were produced by immunoSEQ multiplex PCR, yet TCRdb's version contains in-frame clones alone and is incomplete. Of about 180,000 clones in the sample, approximately 90% were seen once. Second-dose timings of about 4 or about 12 weeks were pooled. Source: peripheral blood, taken 28 days after the second AZD1222 dose. The clonotype originates from an adult who received the AZD1222 COVID-19 vaccine.

The chain's CDR3 is CASTRTGPNTGELFF. DNA of the CDR3: TGCGCCAGCACCAGGACAGGTCCGAACACCGGGGAGCTGTTTTTT. The chain employs TRBV5-1 and TRBJ2-2; 7 nucleotides align to TRBD1. In germline, CDR1 is SGHRS, CDR2 YFSETQ. With V trimmed by 6 bases and J by 0 bases, 5 bases remained unmatched. CDR3 length: 15 residues.